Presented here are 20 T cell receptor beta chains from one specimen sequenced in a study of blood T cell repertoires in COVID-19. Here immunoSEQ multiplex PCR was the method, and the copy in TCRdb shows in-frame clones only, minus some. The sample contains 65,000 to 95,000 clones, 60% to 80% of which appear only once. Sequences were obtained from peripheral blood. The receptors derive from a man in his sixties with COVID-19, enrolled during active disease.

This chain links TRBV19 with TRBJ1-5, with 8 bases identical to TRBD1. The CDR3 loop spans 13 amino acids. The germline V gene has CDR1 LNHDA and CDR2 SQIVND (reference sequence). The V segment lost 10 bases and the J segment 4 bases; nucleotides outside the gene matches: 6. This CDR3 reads CATMDRVNQPQHF. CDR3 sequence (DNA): TGTGCCACTATGGACAGGGTGAATCAGCCCCAGCATTTT.

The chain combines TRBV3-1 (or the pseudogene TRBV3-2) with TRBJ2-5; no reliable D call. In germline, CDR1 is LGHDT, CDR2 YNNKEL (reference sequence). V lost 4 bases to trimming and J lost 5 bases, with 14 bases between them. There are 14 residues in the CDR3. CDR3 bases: TGTGCCAGCAGCCCGACATCATCGTGGGAGACCCAGTACTTC. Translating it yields CASSPTSSWETQYF.

This chain's CDR3 is CASSGLAGEQFF. The DNA for the CDR3 is TGTGCCAGCAGCGGTCTAGCGGGGGAGCAGTTCTTC. The rearrangement links TRBV9 to TRBJ2-1; 9 bases match TRBD2. V lost 3 bases and J lost 10; bases outside the gene matches: 2. This CDR3 region has 12 residues. Germline V CDR1 and CDR2: SGDLS, YYNGEE.

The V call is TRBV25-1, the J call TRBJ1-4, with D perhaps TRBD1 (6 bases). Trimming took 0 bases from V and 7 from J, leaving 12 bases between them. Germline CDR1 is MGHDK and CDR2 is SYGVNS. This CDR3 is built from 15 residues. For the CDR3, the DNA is TGTGCCAGCAGTGAATACCGGGGGGCGGGTGAAAAACTGTTTTTT. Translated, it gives CASSEYRGAGEKLFF. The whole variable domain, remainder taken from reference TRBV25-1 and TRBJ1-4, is EADIYQTPRYLVIGTGKKITLECSQTMGHDKMYWYQQDPGMELHLIHYSYGVNSTEKGDLSSESTVSRIRTEHFPLTLESARPSHTSQYLCASSEYRGAGEKLFFGSGTQLSVL.

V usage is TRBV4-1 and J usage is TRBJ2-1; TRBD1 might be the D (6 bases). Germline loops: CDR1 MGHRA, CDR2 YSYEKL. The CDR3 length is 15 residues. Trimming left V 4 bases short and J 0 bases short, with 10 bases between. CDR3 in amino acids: CASSPGQSSYNEQFF. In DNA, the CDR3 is TGCGCCAGCAGCCCAGGACAGAGCTCCTACAATGAGCAGTTCTTC.

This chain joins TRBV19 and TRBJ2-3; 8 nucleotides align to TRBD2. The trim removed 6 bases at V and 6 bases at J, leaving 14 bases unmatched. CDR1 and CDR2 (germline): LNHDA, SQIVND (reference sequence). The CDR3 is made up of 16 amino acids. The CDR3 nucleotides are TGTGCCAGTAGCGGGGGGGACTGGGGCGCGTCCGATACGCAGTATTTT. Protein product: CASSGGDWGASDTQYF.

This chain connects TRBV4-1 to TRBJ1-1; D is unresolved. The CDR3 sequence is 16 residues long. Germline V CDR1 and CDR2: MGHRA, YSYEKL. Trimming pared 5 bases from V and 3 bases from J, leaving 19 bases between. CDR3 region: CASSSLQAGLYTEAFF. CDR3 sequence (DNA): TGCGCCAGCAGCTCGCTCCAGGCGGGTTTGTACACTGAAGCTTTCTTT.

The CDR3 loop reads CASSLRGEQFF. The CDR3 DNA follows: TGCGCCAGCAGCTTGAGAGGGGAGCAGTTCTTC. V and J are TRBV5-1 and TRBJ2-1; D may be TRBD2 (5 bases). Germline V gene lookup returns CDR1 SGHRS and CDR2 YFSETQ. CDR3 length: 11 amino acids. Between the trimmed V and J ends, which lost 1 base and 10 bases, there was a span of 6 bases.

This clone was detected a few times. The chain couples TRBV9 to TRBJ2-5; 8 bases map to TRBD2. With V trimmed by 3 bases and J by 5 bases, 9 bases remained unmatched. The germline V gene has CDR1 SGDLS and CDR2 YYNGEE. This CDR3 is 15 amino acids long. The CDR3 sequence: CASSASGTRYETQYF. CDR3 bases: TGTGCCAGCAGCGCCTCCGGGACTAGATATGAGACCCAGTACTTC.

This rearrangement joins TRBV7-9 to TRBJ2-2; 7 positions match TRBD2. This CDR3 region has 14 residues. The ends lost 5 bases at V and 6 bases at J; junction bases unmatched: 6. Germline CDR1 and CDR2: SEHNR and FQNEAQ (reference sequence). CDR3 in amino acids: CASSGGGTPGELFF. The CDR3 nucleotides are TGTGCCAGCAGCGGGGGGGGAACCCCCGGGGAGCTGTTTTTT. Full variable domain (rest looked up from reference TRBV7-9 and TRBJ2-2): DTGVSQNPRHKITKRGQNVTFRCDPISEHNRLYWYRQTLGQGPEFLTYFQNEAQLEKSRLLSDRFSAERPKGSFSTLEIQRTEQGDSAMYLCASSGGGTPGELFFGEGSRLTVL.

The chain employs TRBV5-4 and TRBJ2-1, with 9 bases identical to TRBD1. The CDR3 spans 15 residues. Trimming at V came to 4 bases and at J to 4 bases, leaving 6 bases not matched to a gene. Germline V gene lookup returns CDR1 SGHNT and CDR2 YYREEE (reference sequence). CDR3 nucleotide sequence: TGTGCCAGCAGCCCCACCGGGACAGGGTACAATGAGCAGTTCTTC. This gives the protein CASSPTGTGYNEQFF.

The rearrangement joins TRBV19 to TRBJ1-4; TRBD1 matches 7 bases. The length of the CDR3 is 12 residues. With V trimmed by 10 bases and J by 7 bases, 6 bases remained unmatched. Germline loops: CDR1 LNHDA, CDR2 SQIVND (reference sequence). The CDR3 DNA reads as TGTGCCACTCGACAGGGCGGTGAAAAACTGTTTTTT. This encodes CATRQGGEKLFF.

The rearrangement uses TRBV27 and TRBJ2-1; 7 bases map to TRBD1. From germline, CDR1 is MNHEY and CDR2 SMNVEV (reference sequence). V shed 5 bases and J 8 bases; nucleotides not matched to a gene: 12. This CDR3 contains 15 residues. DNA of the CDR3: TGTGCCAGCAGTCGGCAGGGGGTCTTGCGGGATGAGCAGTTCTTC. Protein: CASSRQGVLRDEQFF.

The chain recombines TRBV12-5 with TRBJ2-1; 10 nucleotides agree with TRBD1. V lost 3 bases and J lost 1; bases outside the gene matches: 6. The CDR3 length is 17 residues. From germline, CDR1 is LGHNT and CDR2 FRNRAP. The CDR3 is CASGFSRQGASYNEQFF. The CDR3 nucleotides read TGTGCTAGTGGTTTTTCTCGACAGGGGGCATCCTACAATGAGCAGTTCTTC.

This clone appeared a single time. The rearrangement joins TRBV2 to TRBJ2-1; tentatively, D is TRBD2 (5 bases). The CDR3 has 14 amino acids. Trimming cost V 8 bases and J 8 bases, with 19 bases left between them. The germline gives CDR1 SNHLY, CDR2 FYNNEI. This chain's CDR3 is CASGLTVARDEQFF. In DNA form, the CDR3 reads TGTGCCAGCGGCTTGACTGTTGCGCGGGATGAGCAGTTCTTC.

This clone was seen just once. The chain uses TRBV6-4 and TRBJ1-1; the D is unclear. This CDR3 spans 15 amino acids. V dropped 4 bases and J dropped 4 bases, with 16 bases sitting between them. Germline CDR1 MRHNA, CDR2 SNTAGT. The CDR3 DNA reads TGTGCCAGCAGTGCCGGGGTGGGGTCGGGCACTGAAGCTTTCTTT. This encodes CASSAGVGSGTEAFF.

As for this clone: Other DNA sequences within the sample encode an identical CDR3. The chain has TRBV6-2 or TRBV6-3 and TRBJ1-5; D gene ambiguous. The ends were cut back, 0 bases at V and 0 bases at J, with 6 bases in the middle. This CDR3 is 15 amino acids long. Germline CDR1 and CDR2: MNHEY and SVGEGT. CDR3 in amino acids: CASSYSRVSNQPQHF. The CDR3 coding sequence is TGTGCCAGCAGTTACTCACGAGTTAGCAATCAGCCCCAGCATTTT.

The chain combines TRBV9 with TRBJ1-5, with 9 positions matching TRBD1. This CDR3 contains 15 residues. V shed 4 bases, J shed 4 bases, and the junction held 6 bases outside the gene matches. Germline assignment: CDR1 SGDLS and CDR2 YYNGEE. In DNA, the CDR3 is TGTGCCAGCAGCAGAACAGGGGGCGAAAATCAGCCCCAGCATTTT. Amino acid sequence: CASSRTGGENQPQHF.

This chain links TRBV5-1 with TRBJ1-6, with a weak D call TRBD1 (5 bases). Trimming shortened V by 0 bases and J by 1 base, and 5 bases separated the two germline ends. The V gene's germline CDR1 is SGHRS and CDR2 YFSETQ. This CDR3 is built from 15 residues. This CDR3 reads CASSLEGSYNSPLHF. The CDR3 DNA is TGCGCCAGCAGCTTGGAGGGGTCCTATAATTCACCCCTCCACTTT.

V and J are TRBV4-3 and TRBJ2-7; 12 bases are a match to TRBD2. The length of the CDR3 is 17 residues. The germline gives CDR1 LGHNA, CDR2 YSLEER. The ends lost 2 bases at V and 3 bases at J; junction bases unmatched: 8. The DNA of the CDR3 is TGCGCCAGCAGCCAAAGCCTTCCGGGACTAGCGGGCTACGAGCAGTACTTC. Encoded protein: CASSQSLPGLAGYEQYF.